The T cell receptor (beta chain) under discussion was sequenced for a study of OX40 agonist ivuxolimab in advanced cancers. About the research overall: Three individuals attained partial responses, comprising one hepatocellular carcinoma case and two cutaneous melanoma cases. Study outcomes and limitations: Both blood CD4+ and CD8+ T cells showed clonal growth by week 6 at 0.1 to 3.0 mg/kg.

Concerning this clone: Its antigen is not known.

The protocol was immunoSEQ multiplex PCR, while the TCRdb copy is restricted to in-frame clones and leaves out a portion. The sample consists of about 66,000 clones, around 90% of them appearing once. The germline V gene has CDR1 LNHNV and CDR2 YYDKDF (reference sequence). V lost 3 bases to trimming and J lost 5 bases, with 26 bases between them. The CDR3 totals 19 residues. This clonotype was sampled from an adult with an advanced solid tumor such as melanoma, head and neck, liver or kidney cancer. Sequenced here: CD4+ or CD8+ T cells sorted from blood, sampled in a trial of the OX40 agonist ivuxolimab. The V call is TRBV15, the J call TRBJ1-5; D not resolved. CDR3 sequence (DNA): TGTGCCACCAGCAGCCCTAAGGACGGTAACTGGAATTGGGATCAGCCCCAGCATTTT. Protein: CATSSPKDGNWNWDQPQHF.